These 30 T cell receptor beta chains originate from one sample sequenced in a study of T cells in Graves' hyperthyroidism and ophthalmopathy. There were TCR beta CDR3 regions amplified from RNA transcripts. A set of HTBI primers served as the primers for a first-round RT-PCR of the TCR CDR3. TCRdb called the multiplex PCR reads again in MiXCR, with one record for every CDR3 protein. The sample includes a few hundred thousand distinct CDR3 sequences, 46% of them seen just once. The material sequenced was peripheral blood or thyroid tissue (not recorded which). These receptors were taken from a woman under 30 with Graves' hyperthyroidism.

To note about this clonotype: This clone may be a read error of a much larger clone one base away. The rearrangement links TRBV2 to TRBJ1-1; 8 positions match TRBD1. Trimming removed 2 bases from V and 3 bases from J; junction bases left unmatched: 8. Germline assignment: CDR1 SNHLY and CDR2 FYNNEI. The CDR3 covers 16 residues. CDR3 protein: CASSERGTTGDTEAFF. DNA of the CDR3: TGTGCCAGCAGTGAACGAGGGACGACAGGGGACACTGAAGCTTTCTTT.

This clonotype was found a few times. The chain couples TRBV29-1 to TRBJ2-7; the match to TRBD1 covers 9 bases. The length of the CDR3 is 13 residues. V lost 4 bases and J lost 0; bases outside the gene matches: 1. Germline loops: CDR1 SQVTM, CDR2 ANQGSEA. CDR3 in amino acids: CSVGTGDSYEQYF. Here the CDR3 DNA reads TGCAGCGTTGGGACAGGGGACTCCTACGAGCAGTACTTC.

Comments on this clonotype: One junction end disagrees with the germline gene, perhaps due to a read error. The chain couples TRBV7-2 to TRBJ2-5; TRBD2 agrees at 13 bases. The CDR3 runs 17 residues. Germline loops: CDR1 SGHTA, CDR2 FQGNSA. Written as DNA, the CDR3 is TGCGCCAGCAGCCAAGTCCCGGGACTAGCGGGACAGGAGACCCAGTACTTC. Translating gives CASSQVPGLAGQETQYF.

This clonotype was counted ten times or more. The gene calls are TRBV3-1 and TRBJ1-2; no reliable D call. The V end lost 3 bases, the J end lost 2 bases, and 1 base lay between the germline ends. The germline gives CDR1 LGHDT, CDR2 YNNKEL (reference sequence). The length of the CDR3 is 11 residues. The CDR3 DNA reads TGTGCCAGCAGCCAGAACTATGGCTACACCTTC. This translates into CASSQNYGYTF.

This chain joins TRBV6-1 and TRBJ2-7; weak D call: TRBD1 (5 bases). There are 15 residues in the CDR3. CDR1 MNHNS and CDR2 SASEGT come from the germline V gene. V was pared by 6 bases and J by 8 bases, with 23 bases between. This chain's CDR3 is CASSTTDAGAVKQYF. DNA of the CDR3: TGTGCCAGCAGCACTACCGACGCTGGGGCGGTTAAGCAGTACTTC.

Of note for this clonotype: This may arise from a read error, as a much more abundant clone is one base away. The chain couples TRBV15 to TRBJ1-2; D is unresolved. In germline, CDR1 is LNHNV, CDR2 YYDKDF (reference sequence). The CDR3 loop spans 13 amino acids. The CDR3: CATGRVDGDGYAF. CDR3 nucleotide sequence: TGTGCCACCGGCAGAGTGGACGGAGATGGCTACGCCTTC.

The J gene is TRBJ1-1, the V gene TRBV7-2; 12 nucleotides align to TRBD1. V was clipped by 3 bases and J by 5 bases; unmatched bases: 4. The CDR3 is 15 residues long. Germline loops: CDR1 SGHTA, CDR2 FQGNSA. The chain's CDR3 is CASSLGQGAETEAFF. The CDR3 DNA reads TGTGCCAGCAGCTTGGGACAGGGGGCGGAAACTGAAGCTTTCTTT.

The rearrangement joins TRBV28 to TRBJ2-5; 11 positions match TRBD1. The V gene's germline CDR1 is MDHEN and CDR2 SYDVKM. J was trimmed by 1 base and V by 7 bases; bases with no gene match: 5. CDR3 length: 15 amino acids. The CDR3 DNA reads as TGTGCCAGCACCTTGGGGACAGGGGGCCAAGAGACCCAGTACTTC. This encodes CASTLGTGGQETQYF.

V gene TRBV20-1 combines with J gene TRBJ1-5; 8 nucleotides align to TRBD1. The CDR3 runs to 17 residues. V lost 0 bases to trimming and J lost 0 bases; unmatched junction nucleotides: 7. Germline V gene data show CDR1 as DFQATT and CDR2 as SNEGSKA (reference sequence). CDR3 sequence (DNA): TGCAGTGCTAGAGATAAGGGACAGGTGCGTAGCAATCAGCCCCAGCATTTT. Protein: CSARDKGQVRSNQPQHF.

This chain joins TRBV12-3 or TRBV12-4 and TRBJ1-2; TRBD1 is a possible D gene (6 bases). The V and J ends lost 6 bases and 6 bases respectively, with 14 bases between them. The CDR3 contains 13 residues. For the CDR3, the DNA is TGTGCCAGCAGAGACCGACAGGAAGATGGCTACACCTTC. Its translation: CASRDRQEDGYTF.

This clonotype was seen at least ten times. The gene calls are TRBV6-4 and TRBJ2-2, with 8 bases identical to TRBD2. Trimming removed 6 bases from V and 3 bases from J; junction bases left unmatched: 3. The length of the CDR3 is 14 residues. Germline V gene sequence: CDR1 MRHNA, CDR2 SNTAGT. CDR3 coding DNA: TGTGCCAGCAGCAGCGGGAGTGACACCGGGGAGCTGTTTTTT. Amino acid sequence: CASSSGSDTGELFF.

This clonotype was counted between two and nine times. The genes are TRBV20-1 and TRBJ1-2; D call uncertain. The CDR3 totals 10 residues. The V end was cut by 2 bases, the J end by 8 bases, with 6 bases between. Germline assignment: CDR1 DFQATT and CDR2 SNEGSKA (reference sequence). The CDR3 sequence: CSARWEGYTF. For the CDR3, the DNA is TGCAGTGCTAGATGGGAGGGCTACACCTTC.

This clonotype has a handful of counts. The J gene is TRBJ1-1, the V gene TRBV19; possibly TRBD1 for D (6 bases). Germline loops: CDR1 LNHDA, CDR2 SQIVND (reference sequence). This CDR3 is built from 13 residues. Trimming shortened V by 7 bases and J by 3 bases, and 12 bases separated the two germline ends. The CDR3 region is CASTLGTYTEAFF. DNA of the CDR3: TGTGCCAGTACCCTAGGGACATACACTGAAGCTTTCTTT.

This clonotype has just a few counts. V usage is TRBV20-1 and J usage is TRBJ1-1; D might be TRBD1 (5 bases). Germline V gene data show CDR1 as DFQATT and CDR2 as SNEGSKA (reference sequence). V was trimmed by 6 bases and J by 0 bases, leaving 17 bases between them. This CDR3 spans 15 amino acids. CDR3 sequence (DNA): TGCAGTGCAAGCGGGGCCGGAAGGGTGAACACTGAAGCTTTCTTT. Residues: CSASGAGRVNTEAFF.

There are a few counts of this clonotype. The genes are TRBV19 and TRBJ1-2; weak D call: TRBD1 (6 bases). This CDR3 region has 15 residues. Trimming took off 3 bases at V and 4 bases at J, with 15 bases between the two ends. The germline V gene has CDR1 LNHDA and CDR2 SQIVND (reference sequence). The chain's CDR3 is CASSIVGGFSYGYTF. The CDR3 DNA is TGTGCCAGTAGTATTGTTGGGGGCTTTAGCTATGGCTACACCTTC.

This clonotype appeared a few times. The chain uses TRBV24-1 and TRBJ2-7; 13 positions agree with TRBD2. This CDR3 has 16 residues. Germline V gene data show CDR1 as KGHDR and CDR2 as SFDVKD. The J segment lost 9 bases and the V segment lost 2 bases, leaving 9 bases of the junction unmatched. The CDR3 reads CATSDSQGTSGEWQYF. CDR3 nucleotide sequence: TGTGCCACCAGTGATTCCCAGGGGACTAGCGGGGAGTGGCAGTACTTC.

The chain uses TRBV2 and TRBJ2-5, with D unresolved. The V and J ends lost 3 bases and 9 bases respectively, with 14 bases between them. Germline CDR1 reads SNHLY; CDR2 reads FYNNEI. The CDR3 sequence is 13 residues long. CDR3 protein: CASSDSFNQPQYF. CDR3 coding DNA: TGTGCCAGCAGTGACAGTTTCAATCAGCCCCAGTACTTC.

This chain links TRBV10-3 with TRBJ2-2; 7 bases match TRBD2. The CDR3 is made up of 15 amino acids. The J segment lost 1 base and the V segment lost 5 bases, leaving 4 bases of the junction unmatched. Per the germline V gene, CDR1 is ENHRY and CDR2 is SYGVKD. CDR3 loop: CAISRLAENTGELFF. In DNA, the CDR3 is TGTGCCATCAGTCGGCTAGCGGAGAACACCGGGGAGCTGTTTTTT.

This clonotype was seen ten or more times. This may be a read error, as it is one base from a much larger clone. The genes are TRBV2 and TRBJ1-2; perhaps TRBD1 as D (5 bases). The CDR3 is 13 amino acids. Looked up from germline, CDR1 is SNHLY and CDR2 is FYNNEI. V was clipped by 4 bases and J by 3 bases, with 9 bases between them. DNA for the CDR3: TGTGCCAGCAGTGCCGCAGGGTACTATGGCTACACCTTC. Translating gives CASSAAGYYGYTF.

Only a few counts were recorded for this clonotype. The CDR3 bases are TGCGCCAGCAGCGTTACGACTAGGACAGCTAAGGACTATGGCTACACCTTC. As protein: CASSVTTRTAKDYGYTF. V is TRBV5-1 and J is TRBJ1-2, with D maybe TRBD1 (6 bases). Between the trimmed V and J ends, which lost 4 bases and 3 bases, there was a span of 22 bases. CDR3 length: 17 amino acids. Germline CDR1 and CDR2: SGHRS and YFSETQ.

On this clonotype itself: The junction and the germline gene differ at one end; a read error may be behind it. The chain employs TRBV7-6 and TRBJ1-2; D possibly corresponds to TRBD1 (6 bases). Germline V gene data show CDR1 as SGHVS and CDR2 as FNYEAQ. This CDR3 has 15 residues. CDR3 amino acids: CASSQDRAGVYGYTF. CDR3 bases: TGCGCCAGCAGCCAAGATAGGGCAGGGGTCTATGGCTACACCTTC.

The genes are TRBV10-3 and TRBJ1-1; D is uncertain. The germline gives CDR1 ENHRY, CDR2 SYGVKD. This CDR3 has 13 residues. V lost 10 bases, J lost 7 bases, and 19 bases lay in between. The CDR3 loop is CASSKSILDEAFF. CDR3 DNA sequence: TGTGCCAGCAGCAAGTCGATTCTTGATGAAGCTTTCTTT.

This chain joins TRBV2 and TRBJ2-7, with a tentative D call TRBD2 (5 bases). Germline V gives CDR1 SNHLY, CDR2 FYNNEI. Trimming removed 6 bases from V and 2 bases from J, with 20 bases in between. This CDR3 has 16 residues. CDR3 residues: CASRALPTPGAYEQYF. In DNA form, the CDR3 reads TGTGCCAGCAGAGCCCTCCCGACCCCCGGGGCCTACGAGCAGTACTTC.

This clonotype was seen ten or more times. This chain joins TRBV24-1 and TRBJ2-7; the match to TRBD2 covers 8 bases. The CDR3 spans 13 residues. V lost 3 bases to trimming and J lost 5 bases; unmatched junction nucleotides: 2. Germline CDR1 KGHDR, CDR2 SFDVKD. The CDR3 loop reads CATSDPGGNEQYF. The CDR3 coding sequence is TGTGCCACCAGTGATCCGGGAGGGAACGAGCAGTACTTC.

This clonotype appeared a few times. The gene calls are TRBV7-9 and TRBJ1-2, with no clear D. Trimming took off 1 base at V and 2 bases at J, with 14 bases between the two ends. The germline V gene encodes CDR1 SEHNR and CDR2 FQNEAQ (reference sequence). The length of the CDR3 is 16 residues. The CDR3 sequence: CASSLEDVAQNYGYTF. The CDR3 DNA reads as TGTGCCAGCAGCTTAGAAGATGTCGCGCAGAACTATGGCTACACCTTC.

The chain uses TRBV7-3 and TRBJ2-7, with a possible D match to TRBD1 (6 bases). There are 14 residues in the CDR3. CDR1 is SGHTA and CDR2 is FQGTGA in the germline V gene. The V gene lost 5 bases and the J gene lost 7 bases, with 18 bases spanning the gap. Here the CDR3 DNA reads TGTGCCAGCAGCCAGACCATTCTTCAGGGGGAGCAGTACTTC. Translated: CASSQTILQGEQYF.

This clonotype has a count of ten or more. An end of the junction does not agree with germline; a read error may underlie this. The chain joins TRBV24-1 to TRBJ2-5, with 9 bases that match TRBD1. Germline loops: CDR1 KGHDR, CDR2 SFDVKD. The CDR3 length is 10 residues. CDR3 protein: CATPPRTGVF. Written as DNA, the CDR3 is TGTGCCACCCCTCCTAGGACAGGGGTCTTC.

This clonotype was observed a few times. The J gene is TRBJ1-2, the V gene TRBV7-9; D is possibly TRBD1 (5 bases). V was clipped by 5 bases and J by 6 bases, with 13 bases between them. The germline CDR1 and CDR2 sequences are SEHNR and FQNEAQ (reference sequence). The CDR3 runs to 13 residues. The CDR3 region is CASSPGTSHGYTF. The CDR3 coding sequence is TGTGCCAGCAGCCCCGGGACGAGTCATGGCTACACCTTC.

The J gene is TRBJ2-7, the V gene TRBV2; maybe TRBD1 (8 bases). V was pared by 10 bases and J by 3 bases, with 16 bases between. The CDR3 extends over 13 amino acids. Germline V gene data show CDR1 as SNHLY and CDR2 as FYNNEI. The CDR3 sequence is CATSDREGYEQYF. The CDR3 bases are TGTGCCACCTCGGACAGGGAGGGCTACGAGCAGTACTTC. Full variable domain (missing parts from reference TRBV2 and TRBJ2-7): EPEVTQTPSHQVTQMGQEVILRCVPISNHLYFYWYRQILGQKVEFLVSFYNNEISEKSEIFDDQFSVERPDGSNFTLKIRSTKLEDSAMYFCATSDREGYEQYFGPGTRLTVT.

This clonotype was observed many times. Here the CDR3 reads CAITGQGDSGYTF. The DNA of the CDR3 is TGTGCCATCACGGGACAAGGGGACAGTGGCTACACCTTC. The rearrangement links TRBV10-3 to TRBJ1-2; TRBD1 matches 7 bases. Unmatched junction bases numbered 9, after V lost 7 bases and J lost 7 bases. CDR3 length: 13 amino acids. Per the germline V gene, CDR1 is ENHRY and CDR2 is SYGVKD.